One sample yielded the 7 T cell receptor beta chains listed below, sequenced in a study of radiotherapy plus CTLA-4 blockade in lung cancer. Assay: immunoSEQ multiplex PCR; the TCRdb copy retains only in-frame clones and omits some. The data contain about 66,000 clones, about 80% of them seen just once; the ten biggest clones take up about 4%. The sample consisted of peripheral blood, taken from a patient treated with radiotherapy plus ipilimumab. The source of these receptors is a human donor with non-small cell lung cancer who had a partial response to radiotherapy plus ipilimumab.

CDR3 nucleotide sequence: TGCGCCAGCTTTTTAGCGGGAGGGCCTAAATATGAGCAGTTCTTC. Translated: CASFLAGGPKYEQFF. The chain couples TRBV5-1 to TRBJ2-1, with 11 bases fitting TRBD2. This CDR3 is 15 amino acids long. In germline, CDR1 is SGHRS, CDR2 YFSETQ. The J segment lost 8 bases and the V segment lost 7 bases, leaving 11 bases of the junction unmatched.

This clone was counted only a few times. The chain employs TRBV5-6 and TRBJ2-7; 7 nucleotides align to TRBD1. V lost 4 bases, J lost 1 base, and 5 bases stayed unmatched. The CDR3 is 14 amino acids. The germline gives CDR1 SGHDT, CDR2 YYEEEE. The CDR3, as DNA: TGTGCCAGCAGCCGGACAGGCCTGTCCTACGAGCAGTACTTC. This sequence encodes CASSRTGLSYEQYF.

The chain joins TRBV2 to TRBJ2-1; 7 bases are a match to TRBD2. J lost 9 bases, V lost 4 bases, and 12 bases had no gene match. Germline V gene sequence: CDR1 SNHLY, CDR2 FYNNEI. This CDR3 has 15 amino acids. The CDR3 sequence is CASSVGQREFGEQFF. The CDR3 nucleotides read TGTGCCAGCAGTGTTGGGCAGCGGGAATTCGGTGAGCAGTTCTTC. The whole variable domain, remainder taken from reference TRBV2 and TRBJ2-1, is EPEVTQTPSHQVTQMGQEVILRCVPISNHLYFYWYRQILGQKVEFLVSFYNNEISEKSEIFDDQFSVERPDGSNFTLKIRSTKLEDSAMYFCASSVGQREFGEQFFGPGTRLTVL.

This clone showed up just once. This chain joins TRBV4-1 and TRBJ2-3, with 7 positions matching TRBD2. V lost 3 bases, J lost 10 bases, and 7 bases stayed unmatched. The germline gives CDR1 MGHRA, CDR2 YSYEKL. The CDR3 length is 13 residues. For the CDR3, the DNA is TGCGCCAGCAGCCAGTACGCTAGCGGATCGCAGTATTTT. It translates to CASSQYASGSQYF.

The rearrangement uses TRBV11-2 and TRBJ2-1, with 8 bases lining up with TRBD1. Germline V gene data show CDR1 as SGHAT and CDR2 as FQNNGV. The CDR3 is 13 amino acids. CDR3 DNA sequence: TGTGTAAGCAGGGGGCCGAGCTCCAATGAGCAGTTCTTC. Protein sequence: CVSRGPSSNEQFF.

The V call is TRBV2, the J call TRBJ2-7, with D possibly matching TRBD1 (5 bases). The V end was cut by 1 base, the J end by 5 bases, with 9 bases between. The V gene's germline CDR1 is SNHLY and CDR2 FYNNEI. This CDR3 region has 13 residues. The CDR3 protein is CASSEGQPNEQYF. CDR3 DNA sequence: TGTGCCAGCAGTGAAGGACAGCCCAACGAGCAGTACTTC.

The chain joins TRBV18 to TRBJ1-2; 9 positions match TRBD1. Germline CDR1 KGHSH, CDR2 LQKENI. This CDR3 comprises 15 residues. The V and J ends lost 3 bases and 3 bases, in that order; junction bases with no gene match: 5. CDR3 sequence reads: CASSPRGQGDYGYTF. CDR3 nucleotides: TGTGCCAGCTCACCGAGGGGACAGGGTGACTATGGCTACACCTTC.